This T cell receptor beta chain originates from a study of vaccination effects on CD4 cells after COVID-19. Study-wide background: The median interval between the second dose and post-vaccine sampling was 72 days.

Only in-frame clones appear in the TCRdb table, and some are missing; sequencing was by immunoSEQ multiplex PCR. The sample shows 70,000 to 95,000 clones, around four fifths of them seen only once. Study-wide findings and caveats: Whether induced by infection or by vaccine, clones showed marked clonal contraction late after vaccination.

Before sequencing took place, the ViraFEST assay used viral peptide pools to expand antigen-specific CD4+ T cells. Culturing for about 10 days preceded CD4+ T cell isolation. Every participant took two doses of the BNT162b2 or mRNA-1273 vaccine. Vaccine recipients had no previous SARS-CoV-2 infection; their nucleocapsid antibodies were negative. Cultures of roughly 2 million PBMC per well contained approximately 10 IU/ml IL-2 plus 10 ug/ml peptides. About this clone: Its specificity is unknown.

The CDR3 sequence is 15 residues long. Germline CDR1 MGHRA, CDR2 YSYEKL. After removal of 3 bases from V and 3 bases from J, the junction contained 4 bases not matched to a gene. This chain uses TRBV4-1 with TRBJ2-3; 9 bases fit TRBD2. The material was CD4+ T cells from PBMCs cultured with HCoV-OC43 spike peptides, obtained after COVID-19 vaccination. Subset: HCoV-OC43 spike overlapping peptide pool stimulation. This receptor was obtained from a human donor who received a COVID-19 vaccine. CDR3 sequence reads: CASSHPAGGTDTQYF. In DNA, the CDR3 is TGCGCCAGCAGCCATCCAGCGGGGGGAACAGATACGCAGTATTTT.